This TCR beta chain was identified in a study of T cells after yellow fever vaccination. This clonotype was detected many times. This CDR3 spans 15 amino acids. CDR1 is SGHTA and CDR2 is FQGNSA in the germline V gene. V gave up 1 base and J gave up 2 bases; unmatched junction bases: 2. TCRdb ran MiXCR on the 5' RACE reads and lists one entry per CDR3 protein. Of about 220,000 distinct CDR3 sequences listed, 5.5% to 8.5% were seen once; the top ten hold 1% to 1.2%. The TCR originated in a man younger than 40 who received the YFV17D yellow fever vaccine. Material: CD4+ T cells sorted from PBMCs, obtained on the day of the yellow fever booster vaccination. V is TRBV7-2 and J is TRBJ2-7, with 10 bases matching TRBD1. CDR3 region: CASSLGGTGAYEQYF. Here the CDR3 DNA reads TGTGCCAGCAGCTTAGGAGGGACAGGGGCCTACGAGCAGTACTTC.